Sequencing of this TCR beta chain was carried out in a study of regulatory T cells in long-lasting Graves disease. This CDR3 spans 17 amino acids. CDR1 is MGHRA, CDR2 YSYEKL, per germline. V was pared by 3 bases and J by 1 base, with 16 bases between. iRepertoire HTBI primers and Arm-PCR of CDR3 regions built TCR beta libraries. TCRdb passed the multiplex PCR reads through MiXCR, listing each CDR3 protein once. The sample lists 450,000 to 600,000 distinct CDR3 sequences, under 20% occurring once. The time point is: newly diagnosed GD, antithyroid drugs for less than 3 months. Preparation of the TCR library used RNA extracted from PBMCs. These data are also associated with another study on T cells in Graves' hyperthyroidism and ophthalmopathy. As that report states: The study based diagnoses on clinical symptoms, serum thyroxine and TRAb, thyroid ultrasound and orbital computed tomography.

The rearrangement links TRBV4-1 to TRBJ2-4; TRBD1 is a possible D gene (6 bases). The specimen comprised peripheral blood mononuclear cells (PBMCs), sampled at new diagnosis, from a patient treated with antithyroid drugs. The TCR originated in a middle-aged man with Graves disease. The CDR3: CASSQLQGDRAKNIQYF. CDR3 DNA: TGCGCCAGCAGCCAGCTACAGGGAGATCGGGCCAAAAACATTCAGTACTTC.